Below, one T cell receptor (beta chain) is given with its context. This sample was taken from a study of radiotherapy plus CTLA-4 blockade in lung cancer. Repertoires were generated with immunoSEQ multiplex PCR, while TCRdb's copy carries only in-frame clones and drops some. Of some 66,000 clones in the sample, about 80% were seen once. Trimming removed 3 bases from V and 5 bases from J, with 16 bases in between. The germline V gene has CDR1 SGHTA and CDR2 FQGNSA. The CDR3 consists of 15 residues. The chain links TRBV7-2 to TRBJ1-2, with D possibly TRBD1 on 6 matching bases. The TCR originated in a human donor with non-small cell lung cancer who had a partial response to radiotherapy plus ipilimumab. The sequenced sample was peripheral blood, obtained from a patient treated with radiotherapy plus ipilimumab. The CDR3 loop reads CASSFLAGTTYGYTF. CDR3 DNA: TGTGCCAGCAGCTTCCTAGCCGGGACAACTTATGGCTACACCTTC.